These 16 T cell receptor beta chains were all obtained from the same sample, sequenced in a study of regulatory dendritic cells for organ transplantation. Method: immunoSEQ multiplex PCR; TCRdb's copy keeps in-frame clones and lacks some. The sample gives 25,000 to 30,000 clones, approximately 82% of which show up once; approximately 0.4% is in the top ten. Material: naive CD8+ T cells from blood. Subset here: CD45RA+ naive T cells. These TCRs come from a human donor in good health.

The chain employs TRBV5-6 and TRBJ2-1; TRBD1 is a possible D gene (6 bases). This CDR3 region has 15 residues. V gave up 5 bases and J gave up 1 base, with 13 bases separating them. CDR1 and CDR2 from the germline V gene are SGHDT and YYEEEE. Here the CDR3 DNA reads TGTGCCAGCAGAGACCAGGGGATGTCCTACAATGAGCAGTTCTTC. Translating it yields CASRDQGMSYNEQFF.

This clone was seen a few times. Other DNA sequences in this specimen translate into the identical CDR3. The chain has TRBV10-3 and TRBJ1-2; TRBD1 agrees at 8 bases. Germline CDR1 and CDR2: ENHRY and SYGVKD. V shed 2 bases, J shed 3 bases, and the junction held 2 bases outside the gene matches. The CDR3 runs 14 residues. The CDR3 bases are TGTGCCATCAGTGAGGGACAGGGTGACTATGGCTACACCTTC. It codes for CAISEGQGDYGYTF.

The chain carries TRBV5-6 and TRBJ1-2; 9 bases match TRBD1. Trimming at V came to 3 bases and at J to 4 bases, leaving 7 bases not matched to a gene. This CDR3 region has 15 residues. Germline V lookup: CDR1 SGHDT, CDR2 YYEEEE. The CDR3 spells CASSSPGQGGYGYTF. The CDR3 DNA reads TGTGCCAGCAGCTCTCCGGGACAGGGAGGCTATGGCTACACCTTC.

This clone has just one count. The V call is TRBV19, the J call TRBJ2-5; 7 bases align to TRBD1. V lost 10 bases and J lost 0; bases outside the gene matches: 5. The germline CDR1 and CDR2 sequences are LNHDA and SQIVND (reference sequence). This CDR3 is built from 13 residues. The CDR3 DNA is TGTGCCACCTCGACAGGGTACCAAGAGACCCAGTACTTC. It is translated as CATSTGYQETQYF. The complete variable domain, with remaining parts taken from reference TRBV19 and TRBJ2-5, reads DGGITQSPKYLFRKEGQNVTLSCEQNLNHDAMYWYRQDPGQGLRLIYYSQIVNDFQKGDIAEGYSVSREKKESFPLTVTSAQKNPTAFYLCATSTGYQETQYFGPGTRLLVL.

V usage is TRBV7-9 and J usage is TRBJ1-1, with TRBD1 identical over 12 bases. The CDR3 contains 14 residues. The germline gives CDR1 SEHNR, CDR2 FQNEAQ (reference sequence). V lost 5 bases, J lost 6 bases, and 4 bases stayed unmatched. In DNA form, the CDR3 reads TGTGCCAGCAGCCGGGACAGGGGGCACGCTGAAGCTTTCTTT. It specifies CASSRDRGHAEAFF.

This clone was counted once. Here the CDR3 reads CASSQEARLEAFF. CDR3 coding DNA: TGCGCCAGCAGCCAAGAGGCCCGACTTGAAGCTTTCTTT. The chain has TRBV4-3 and TRBJ1-1, with D unclear. CDR1 LGHNA and CDR2 YSLEER come from the germline V gene. This CDR3 is built from 13 residues. Trimming removed 0 bases from V and 7 bases from J, with 9 bases in between.

The J gene is TRBJ2-7, the V gene TRBV27; 7 nucleotides agree with TRBD2. The CDR3 runs to 14 residues. Germline CDR1 is MNHEY and CDR2 is SMNVEV (reference sequence). The V segment lost 6 bases and the J segment 6 bases; nucleotides outside the gene matches: 11. In DNA form, the CDR3 reads TGTGCCAGCAGCCGGGGCCCAGCGGGGAGCGAGCAGTACTTC. This translates into CASSRGPAGSEQYF.

This clone has more than one count but fewer than ten. The chain has TRBV19 and TRBJ1-1; D unclear. Germline V CDR1 and CDR2: LNHDA, SQIVND (reference sequence). The length of the CDR3 is 12 residues. The V end lost 3 bases, the J end lost 7 bases, and 9 bases lay between the germline ends. This CDR3 is CASSIEDYEAFF. The CDR3 DNA follows: TGTGCCAGTAGTATTGAGGACTATGAAGCTTTCTTT.

The chain has TRBV4-3 and TRBJ2-2; D is perhaps TRBD2 (6 bases). CDR1 LGHNA and CDR2 YSLEER come from the germline V gene. Trimming pared 1 base from V and 3 bases from J, leaving 12 bases between. The CDR3 extends over 16 amino acids. This chain's CDR3 is CASSQVSGDYTGELFF. CDR3 coding DNA: TGCGCCAGCAGCCAAGTGTCCGGGGACTACACCGGGGAGCTGTTTTTT.

The CDR3 DNA reads as TGTGCCAGCAGCCCCGCCAGGGTTGGTAACTATGGCTACACCTTC. This gives the protein CASSPARVGNYGYTF. The genes are TRBV7-9 and TRBJ1-2; D is possibly TRBD1 (5 bases). Per the germline V gene, CDR1 is SEHNR and CDR2 is FQNEAQ (reference sequence). The CDR3 has 15 amino acids. Deletions cut 5 bases from V and 1 base from J, with 14 bases between.

This clone was recorded a few times. This rearrangement joins TRBV4-1 to TRBJ1-2; D unresolved. This CDR3 is built from 15 residues. CDR1 is MGHRA, CDR2 YSYEKL, per germline. The V gene lost 0 bases and the J gene lost 4 bases, with 12 bases spanning the gap. CDR3 in DNA: TGCGCCAGCAGCCAAGACGCGTCCTCCTTCTATGGCTACACCTTC. The encoded protein is CASSQDASSFYGYTF.

The J gene is TRBJ1-2, the V gene TRBV6-5; D perhaps matches TRBD1 (5 bases). The germline gives CDR1 MNHEY, CDR2 SVGAGI. Trimming removed 5 bases from V and 1 base from J, with 11 bases in between. This CDR3 spans 14 amino acids. The CDR3, as DNA: TGTGCCAGCAGTCCAGGGCACTTTAACTATGGCTACACCTTC. Translation gives CASSPGHFNYGYTF.

This chain links TRBV7-9 with TRBJ2-1; 13 bases are a match to TRBD2. The CDR3 contains 18 residues. Per germline, CDR1 SEHNR and CDR2 FQNEAQ (reference sequence). After removal of 2 bases from V and 4 bases from J, the junction contained 8 bases not matched to a gene. The CDR3 loop reads CASSLPRLAGGIYNEQFF. In DNA form, the CDR3 reads TGTGCCAGCAGCTTACCCCGACTAGCGGGGGGCATTTACAATGAGCAGTTCTTC.

The CDR3 bases are TGTGCCAGCAGCCTACAGGGAACTGAAGCTTTCTTT. It is translated as CASSLQGTEAFF. The V and J genes are TRBV27 and TRBJ1-1; a possible D gene is TRBD1 (6 bases). The CDR3 contains 12 residues. V was pared by 6 bases and J by 5 bases, with 10 bases between. Germline CDR1 is MNHEY and CDR2 is SMNVEV (reference sequence).

The chain joins TRBV4-3 to TRBJ2-3; TRBD2 agrees at 10 bases. The junction had 22 bases not matched to a gene; V was cut back by 0 bases and J by 4 bases. This CDR3 comprises 22 residues. CDR1 and CDR2 (germline): LGHNA, YSLEER. The CDR3 bases are TGCGCCAGCAGCCAAGATCAACCGGCTAGCGGGGGCCAGGGACTTGTTCCAGATACGCAGTATTTT. It codes for CASSQDQPASGGQGLVPDTQYF.

The genes are TRBV9 and TRBJ1-3; D gene unclear. Germline-derived CDR1 and CDR2 are SGDLS and YYNGEE. The ends were cut back, 0 bases at V and 0 bases at J, with 10 bases in the middle. The CDR3 is 16 amino acids. In nucleotides, the CDR3 is TGTGCCAGCAGCGTAGGGCAGCCTAGCTCTGGAAACACCATATATTTT. Encoded protein: CASSVGQPSSGNTIYF.